This T cell receptor (beta chain) appears in the sequencing data of a study of cytomegalovirus exposure and HLA in healthy donors. The PCR ran on 60 Vbeta and 13 Jbeta primers. Repertoires were generated with immunoSEQ multiplex PCR, while TCRdb's copy carries only in-frame clones and drops some. Here the sample spans 160,000 or so clones, around 73% being singletons. CDR3 length equals 14 residues. V was clipped by 11 bases and J by 0 bases, with 16 bases between them. The germline V gene has CDR1 MNHEY and CDR2 SVGAGI. This rearrangement joins TRBV6-5 to TRBJ1-2, with TRBD1 as a possible D gene (6 bases). The sequence was obtained from a male donor in good health and CMV-seronegative. Source material: PBMCs. The CDR3 loop is CARPRTVTNYGYTF. The CDR3 coding sequence is TGTGCCCGGCCCCGGACAGTAACTAACTATGGCTACACCTTC.